The 2 T cell receptor beta chains below were found in one sample sequenced in a study of blood T cell repertoires in COVID-19. TCRdb's copy holds only in-frame clones and misses some; the assay was immunoSEQ multiplex PCR. Of around 250,000 clones listed, around 90% are singletons. Sample: peripheral blood. Receptors originate from a human donor in a cohort sampled during active COVID-19.

The chain links TRBV6-2 or TRBV6-3 to TRBJ2-5, with unresolved D. Germline V gene sequence: CDR1 MNHEY, CDR2 SVGEGT. The CDR3 runs 11 residues. The germline V and J ends were trimmed by 2 bases and 5 bases, with 3 bases remaining between them. CDR3 loop: CASSYLETQYF. CDR3 in DNA: TGTGCCAGCAGTTACCTCGAGACCCAGTACTTC.

V and J are TRBV28 and TRBJ2-5, with 10 bases identical to TRBD1. CDR3 length equals 15 residues. Germline CDR1 is MDHEN and CDR2 is SYDVKM. J gave up 4 bases and V 5 bases, and 7 bases lay outside the gene matches. CDR3 sequence reads: CASSRLTGGVETQYF. CDR3 DNA: TGTGCCAGCAGTCGCCTGACAGGGGGCGTAGAGACCCAGTACTTC.